This entry lists 29 T cell receptor beta chains sequenced from one sample in a study of identical twins. One entry per CDR3 protein, called by TCRdb with MiXCR from the 5' RACE reads. This sample has 200,000 to 250,000 distinct CDR3 sequences, with 10% found just once. The material sequenced was memory T cells sorted from blood. The source is a man aged 45-65 years in good health.

J is TRBJ1-2 and V is TRBV11-2; unclear D gene. CDR3 length: 13 amino acids. Germline lookup yields CDR1 SGHAT and CDR2 FQNNGV. The V and J ends lost 6 bases and 7 bases respectively, with 15 bases between them. Written as DNA, the CDR3 is TGTGCCAGCAGTCCCGGAGGGTGGAGTGGCTACACCTTC. Its translation: CASSPGGWSGYTF. The whole variable domain, filled in from reference TRBV11-2 and TRBJ1-2, reads EAGVAQSPRYKIIEKRQSVAFWCNPISGHATLYWYQQILGQGPKLLIQFQNNGVVDDSQLPKDRFSAERLKGVDSTLKIQPAKLEDSAVYLCASSPGGWSGYTFGSGTRLTVV.

This clonotype was detected ten times or more. This sequence joins TRBV2 and TRBJ2-3, with D possibly being TRBD1 (5 bases). CDR1 SNHLY and CDR2 FYNNEI come from the germline V gene. The germline V and J ends were trimmed by 3 bases and 2 bases, with 12 bases remaining between them. This CDR3 comprises 15 residues. CDR3 DNA sequence: TGTGCCAGCAGTGATTTCCGCAGGGCCACAGATACGCAGTATTTT. Protein sequence: CASSDFRRATDTQYF.

This clonotype was counted ten times or more. DNA for the CDR3: TGTGCCATCGGACGTAGAGAGACCCAGTACTTC. Its protein product is CAIGRRETQYF. The gene calls are TRBV7-8 and TRBJ2-5; D gene unclear. Germline CDR1 SGHVS, CDR2 FQNEAQ. V shed 10 bases and J shed 4 bases, with 10 bases lying between them. This CDR3 is 11 amino acids long.

This clonotype has at least ten counts. The chain couples TRBV28 to TRBJ2-7; 7 bases match TRBD1. Looked up from germline, CDR1 is MDHEN and CDR2 is SYDVKM. V trimming: 3 bases; J trimming: 12 bases; junction bases outside the gene matches: 11. This CDR3 contains 13 residues. The DNA of the CDR3 is TGTGCCAGCAGTTTGGTGGGACAGCCGTTCTGGTACTTC. Encoded protein: CASSLVGQPFWYF.

This chain links TRBV4-3 with TRBJ1-1; tentative D call: TRBD1 (5 bases). The V end lost 0 bases, the J end lost 7 bases, and 12 bases lay between the germline ends. Germline V gene sequence: CDR1 LGHNA, CDR2 YSLEER. This CDR3 is 14 amino acids long. The DNA for the CDR3 is TGCGCCAGCAGCCAAGATTCGGGAGGGGTTGAAGCTTTCTTT. Its protein is CASSQDSGGVEAFF.

This clonotype was observed a few times. The chain uses TRBV6-2 or TRBV6-3 and TRBJ2-5; maybe TRBD2 (5 bases). Per germline, CDR1 MNHEY and CDR2 SVGEGT. V dropped 0 bases and J dropped 5 bases, with 28 bases sitting between them. The length of the CDR3 is 20 residues. CDR3 region: CASSYSTPALADWRGETQYF. DNA for the CDR3: TGTGCCAGCAGTTACTCGACCCCCGCTCTAGCAGATTGGAGAGGGGAGACCCAGTACTTC.

The V gene is TRBV7-9, the J gene TRBJ1-2; a possible D gene is TRBD1 (5 bases). The V gene's germline CDR1 is SEHNR and CDR2 FQNEAQ (reference sequence). The CDR3 sequence is 15 residues long. V lost 2 bases to trimming and J lost 7 bases, with 17 bases between them. CDR3: CASSLNRMSWGGYTF. For the CDR3, the DNA is TGTGCCAGCAGCTTAAACAGGATGAGTTGGGGTGGCTACACCTTC.

This clonotype occurred many times. This chain connects TRBV4-3 to TRBJ2-3, with 7 positions matching TRBD1. V was clipped by 1 base and J by 5 bases; unmatched bases: 6. The CDR3 spans 15 residues. Germline CDR1 is LGHNA and CDR2 is YSLEER. DNA for the CDR3: TGCGCCAGCAGCCAAGGAGGGGGCCGGGGAGATACGCAGTATTTT. It codes for CASSQGGGRGDTQYF.

This clonotype came up many times. The chain carries TRBV5-6 and TRBJ2-5; TRBD1 matches 8 bases. V gave up 3 bases and J gave up 5 bases; unmatched junction bases: 15. This CDR3 is built from 17 residues. Germline CDR1 and CDR2: SGHDT and YYEEEE. The CDR3 loop reads CASSSPRGQVMGETQYF. CDR3 bases: TGTGCCAGCAGCTCACCCAGGGGACAGGTTATGGGGGAGACCCAGTACTTC.

This clonotype was observed many times. The genes are TRBV4-1 and TRBJ1-2; the D gene is possibly TRBD1 (5 bases). The CDR3 runs to 16 residues. V lost 2 bases to trimming and J lost 5 bases, with 18 bases between them. Germline V gene data show CDR1 as MGHRA and CDR2 as YSYEKL. The DNA for the CDR3 is TGCGCCAGCAGCCAACCTGCGGGGGGTTTAGGTTATGGCTACACCTTC. The encoded protein is CASSQPAGGLGYGYTF.

This clonotype was observed a few times. The rearrangement links TRBV11-2 to TRBJ2-7; 12 nucleotides line up with TRBD2. The CDR3 totals 17 residues. V trimming: 5 bases; J trimming: 0 bases; junction bases outside the gene matches: 8. Looked up from germline, CDR1 is SGHAT and CDR2 is FQNNGV. The CDR3 loop is CASSTGLAGISSYEQYF. The DNA of the CDR3 is TGTGCCAGCAGCACCGGACTAGCGGGGATCTCCTCCTACGAGCAGTACTTC.

Within the sample, this clonotype is medium-sized. A read error may account for a junction end that differs from germline. This chain joins TRBV12-3 or TRBV12-4 and TRBJ2-7, with 12 bases aligning to TRBD2. The CDR3 loop spans 12 amino acids. The CDR3 spells CASSSGLAGYDF. Written as DNA, the CDR3 is TGTGCCAGCAGCTCGGGACTAGCGGGTTACGACTTC.

The chain employs TRBV11-1 and TRBJ2-7; TRBD2 aligns across 11 bases. The trim removed 5 bases at V and 0 bases at J, leaving 15 bases unmatched. Germline V CDR1 and CDR2: SGHAT, FQDESV (reference sequence). The CDR3 sequence is 19 residues long. The CDR3 is CASSPEPGLADTYSYEQYF. In DNA, the CDR3 is TGTGCCAGCAGCCCCGAGCCGGGACTAGCGGACACCTACTCCTACGAGCAGTACTTC.

This clonotype was detected ten times or more. The chain carries TRBV20-1 and TRBJ2-7, with 8 nucleotides matching TRBD1. CDR3 length: 13 amino acids. Germline CDR1 DFQATT, CDR2 SNEGSKA (reference sequence). V was pared by 3 bases and J by 7 bases, with 8 bases of the junction left unmatched. The CDR3: CSARRTGPLEQYF. CDR3 coding DNA: TGCAGTGCTAGGAGGACAGGGCCTTTGGAGCAGTACTTC.

This clonotype has only a few counts. V gene TRBV30 combines with J gene TRBJ1-2; possible D gene TRBD1, 6 bases. This CDR3 has 16 residues. Germline loops: CDR1 GTSNPN, CDR2 SVGIG (reference sequence). Trimming shortened V by 4 bases and J by 7 bases, and 25 bases separated the two germline ends. The chain's CDR3 is CAWNKGRTDRPGGYTF. DNA for the CDR3: TGTGCCTGGAATAAAGGTCGGACAGACAGGCCCGGTGGCTACACCTTC.

This clonotype was detected only a few times. The gene calls are TRBV6-5 and TRBJ1-5, with 10 nucleotides matching TRBD1. The CDR3 sequence is 17 residues long. Germline lookup yields CDR1 MNHEY and CDR2 SVGAGI. V trimming: 2 bases; J trimming: 3 bases; junction bases outside the gene matches: 7. CDR3 nucleotide sequence: TGTGCCAGCAGTTACCCCACGGACAGGGGGTCCAATCAGCCCCAGCATTTT. This encodes CASSYPTDRGSNQPQHF.

This clonotype was picked up many times. The rearrangement uses TRBV20-1 and TRBJ1-2; D ambiguous. Germline CDR1 is DFQATT and CDR2 is SNEGSKA (reference sequence). Trimming shortened V by 2 bases and J by 1 base, and 14 bases separated the two germline ends. The CDR3 loop spans 15 amino acids. CDR3 residues: CSARPPTEINYGYTF. CDR3 nucleotide sequence: TGCAGTGCTAGACCACCGACGGAAATTAACTATGGCTACACCTTC.

The chain combines TRBV2 with TRBJ2-7; the match to TRBD2 covers 8 bases. This CDR3 has 16 residues. Germline V gene sequence: CDR1 SNHLY, CDR2 FYNNEI. V shed 8 bases and J 3 bases; nucleotides not matched to a gene: 15. DNA of the CDR3: TGTGCCAGCGGACTAGGTCTTTTAGCGGGGAACTACGAGCAGTACTTC. It translates to CASGLGLLAGNYEQYF.

This clonotype was counted at least ten times. The gene calls are TRBV4-2 and TRBJ2-2; D unresolved. Per the germline V gene, CDR1 is LGHNA and CDR2 is YNFKEQ. The ends were cut back, 6 bases at V and 1 base at J, with 9 bases in the middle. There are 14 residues in the CDR3. The CDR3 sequence is CASRTQVNTGELFF. The CDR3, as DNA: TGTGCCAGCAGGACGCAGGTGAACACCGGGGAGCTGTTTTTT.

This clonotype was seen only a few times. The chain employs TRBV4-3 and TRBJ2-1, with 9 bases that match TRBD2. Losses at the gene ends were 0 bases for V and 7 bases for J; bases not matched to a gene: 7. CDR1 is LGHNA, CDR2 YSLEER, per germline. The CDR3 contains 16 residues. CDR3 region: CASSQEVGTSGNEQFF. The CDR3 nucleotides read TGCGCCAGCAGCCAAGAAGTCGGCACTAGCGGGAATGAGCAGTTCTTC.

At least ten counts were recorded for this clonotype. J is TRBJ1-6 and V is TRBV11-2; D is unresolved. This CDR3 is built from 16 residues. The germline V gene has CDR1 SGHAT and CDR2 FQNNGV. V shed 1 base and J shed 11 bases, with 18 bases lying between them. The CDR3 region has the DNA TGTGCCAGCAGCTTAGTCTCCGGGCCGCGTCACCCACCCCTCCACTTT. It is translated as CASSLVSGPRHPPLHF.

The chain employs TRBV28 and TRBJ2-7; D gene uncertain. There are 15 residues in the CDR3. Germline-derived CDR1 and CDR2 are MDHEN and SYDVKM. The V end was cut by 2 bases, the J end by 6 bases, with 17 bases between. CDR3 sequence: CASSLGQVVIGEQYF. CDR3 in DNA: TGTGCCAGCAGTTTAGGGCAGGTGGTGATCGGCGAGCAGTACTTC.

The table lists this clonotype with many counts. V usage is TRBV27 and J usage is TRBJ2-3; 7 positions match TRBD1. CDR1 and CDR2 (germline): MNHEY, SMNVEV (reference sequence). Trimming cost V 5 bases and J 2 bases; bases outside gene matches: 13. There are 17 residues in the CDR3. CDR3 in amino acids: CASSVIGTELFTDTQYF. The DNA for the CDR3 is TGTGCCAGCAGTGTAATCGGGACAGAGCTTTTCACAGATACGCAGTATTTT.

Only a few counts were recorded for this clonotype. V is TRBV6-1 and J is TRBJ1-5; D is uncertain. The CDR3 extends over 13 amino acids. CDR1 is MNHNS and CDR2 is SASEGT in the germline V gene. V was pared by 8 bases and J by 7 bases, with 15 bases between. In DNA, the CDR3 is TGTGCCAGCGGCAAAGGGAGCGGGCAGCCCCAGCATTTT. Protein sequence: CASGKGSGQPQHF.

This clonotype was detected a few times. V and J are TRBV7-8 and TRBJ2-1; TRBD1 is a possible D gene (5 bases). V lost 1 base, J lost 6 bases, and 22 bases lay in between. The CDR3 has 18 amino acids. Germline-derived CDR1 and CDR2 are SGHVS and FQNEAQ. CDR3 in DNA: TGTGCCAGCAGCTTAGACGGCTCGGCAGGGATCACCCTCAATGAGCAGTTCTTC. This sequence encodes CASSLDGSAGITLNEQFF.

This clonotype was detected only a few times. The chain carries TRBV29-1 and TRBJ2-1; tentative D call: TRBD1 (5 bases). The CDR3 spans 13 residues. V was trimmed by 3 bases and J by 2 bases, leaving 8 bases between them. Germline V CDR1 and CDR2: SQVTM, ANQGSEA. The CDR3 region is CSVEGRAYNEQFF. Written as DNA, the CDR3 is TGCAGCGTTGAGGGCAGGGCCTACAATGAGCAGTTCTTC.

The gene calls are TRBV30 and TRBJ2-5, with TRBD1 matching over 7 bases. V lost 4 bases, J lost 5 bases, and 4 bases stayed unmatched. The CDR3 extends over 12 amino acids. Germline V gene lookup returns CDR1 GTSNPN and CDR2 SVGIG (reference sequence). CDR3 region: CAWNRGGETQYF. The CDR3 region has the DNA TGTGCCTGGAACAGGGGTGGCGAGACCCAGTACTTC.

This clonotype was detected many times. The chain links TRBV3-1 to TRBJ2-5, with a tentative D call TRBD2 (6 bases). Trimming pared 6 bases from V and 4 bases from J, leaving 12 bases between. This CDR3 is built from 13 residues. CDR1 LGHDT and CDR2 YNNKEL come from the germline V gene (reference sequence). The CDR3 DNA reads TGTGCCAGCAGATCGGGAGTGAGAGAGACCCAGTACTTC. It is translated as CASRSGVRETQYF.

This clonotype was detected ten times or more. The chain recombines TRBV9 with TRBJ1-3; 8 bases fit TRBD1. Germline values: CDR1 SGDLS, CDR2 YYNGEE. The junction had 6 bases not matched to a gene; V was cut back by 3 bases and J by 7 bases. CDR3 size: 14 residues. The CDR3 protein is CASSARTGMNTIYF. CDR3 in DNA: TGTGCCAGCAGCGCAAGGACAGGGATGAACACCATATATTTT.